These T cell receptor beta chains were read from a single sample in a study of CD8 T cells in ankylosing spondylitis. TCRdb re-called the 5' RACE reads through MiXCR, storing one row per CDR3 protein. The table has about 360,000 distinct CDR3 sequences, more than 20% seen once. Sequencing was carried out using blood, either unsorted or a sorted T cell fraction (not recorded which). The receptors were sampled from a male donor with ankylosing spondylitis or in good health (not recorded which). Each CDR3 is given with its conserved first and last residue. Fields, in order: J gene, clone size, D gene, V gene, CDR3 protein, CDR3 DNA. D genes are given only for firm matches. Clone size appears in some rows only: once, few, many, or a class for an expanded clone.

TRBJ2-4 | few | TRBD2 | TRBV29-1 | CSVVSGGAKNIQYF | TGCAGCGTTGTGTCCGGGGGGGCCAAAAACATTCAGTACTTC
TRBJ2-5 | few | - | TRBV29-1 | CSVDRWGQETQYF | TGCAGCGTTGATAGGTGGGGGCAAGAGACCCAGTACTTC
TRBJ2-1 | - | - | TRBV5-1 | CASSLEQLNEQFF | TGCGCCAGCAGCTTGGAGCAGTTGAATGAGCAGTTCTTC
TRBJ2-6 | - | TRBD1 | TRBV6-4 | CASRDGTGGFLPHSGANVLTF | TGTGCCAGCAGGGATGGCACAGGGGGATTTCTACCACACTCTGGGGCCAACGTCCTGACTTTC
TRBJ2-3 | - | TRBD2 | TRBV11-2 | CASSWGTSGTDTQYF | TGTGCCAGCAGCTGGGGGACTAGCGGGACAGATACGCAGTATTTT
TRBJ2-1 | few | - | TRBV15 | CATELVPYNEQFF | TGTGCCACCGAGCTGGTGCCCTACAATGAGCAGTTCTTC
TRBJ2-3 | few | TRBD1 | TRBV7-9 | CASSFRGLADTQYF | TGTGCCAGCAGCTTCAGGGGGCTGGCAGATACGCAGTATTTT
TRBJ2-1 | few | - | TRBV4-1 | CASSQEIGLRYNEQFF | TGCGCCAGCAGCCAAGAAATTGGACTCCGCTACAATGAGCAGTTCTTC
TRBJ2-3 | - | - | TRBV12-3/TRBV12-4 | CASSWDQSSTDTQYF | TGTGCCAGCAGTTGGGACCAGAGTAGCACAGATACGCAGTATTTT
TRBJ2-1 | - | TRBD2 | TRBV11-2 | CASSLDPLLAGPYNEQFF | TGTGCCAGCAGCTTAGACCCTTTACTAGCGGGGCCCTACAATGAGCAGTTCTTC
TRBJ2-3 | few | - | TRBV12-3/TRBV12-4 | CASIGRIVGDTDTQYF | TGTGCCAGCATAGGACGAATAGTAGGGGACACAGATACGCAGTATTTT
TRBJ2-1 | few | TRBD2 | TRBV12-3/TRBV12-4 | CASSPTSGAGEQFF | TGTGCCAGCAGTCCGACTAGCGGGGCGGGTGAGCAGTTCTTC
TRBJ2-5 | few | - | TRBV12-3/TRBV12-4 | CASSPLGYGETQYF | TGTGCCAGCAGTCCCCTAGGGTATGGAGAGACCCAGTACTTC
TRBJ2-5 | - | TRBD2 | TRBV5-8 | CASGVRGEETQYF | TGTGCCAGCGGGGTGCGGGGGGAAGAGACCCAGTACTTC
TRBJ1-1 | many | - | TRBV20-1 | CSARDREAMGTEAFF | TGCAGTGCTAGAGATCGGGAGGCTATGGGCACTGAAGCTTTCTTT
TRBJ2-3 | few | TRBD2 | TRBV27 | CASSFPAGGSTDTQYF | TGTGCCAGCAGTTTCCCAGCGGGGGGGAGCACAGATACGCAGTATTTT
TRBJ2-1 | few | - | TRBV10-3 | CAISESTTLVVNEQFF | TGTGCCATCAGTGAGTCGACTACCCTAGTCGTAAATGAGCAGTTCTTC
TRBJ2-3 | few | - | TRBV7-2 | CATNEITDTQYF | TGTGCCACCAACGAAATCACAGATACGCAGTATTTT
TRBJ2-7 | few | - | TRBV6-1 | CASKQASSYEQYF | TGTGCCAGCAAGCAGGCATCATCCTACGAGCAGTACTTC
TRBJ2-7 | - | - | TRBV12-3/TRBV12-4 | CASGVGRGYEQYF | TGTGCCAGCGGGGTTGGGCGGGGCTACGAGCAGTACTTC
TRBJ2-7 | few | - | TRBV2 | CASSEGFGGRIVYEQYF | TGTGCCAGCAGTGAGGGTTTCGGGGGGCGCATTGTCTACGAGCAGTACTTC
TRBJ1-1 | few | TRBD1 | TRBV12-3/TRBV12-4 | CASGTGFGHTEAFF | TGTGCCAGCGGGACAGGGTTTGGGCACACTGAAGCTTTCTTT
TRBJ1-3 | - | - | TRBV29-1 | CSVVLQGTGNTIYF | TGCAGCGTTGTGCTGCAGGGAACTGGAAACACCATATATTTT
TRBJ2-3 | - | TRBD2 | TRBV29-1 | CSVEASGGTDTQYF | TGCAGCGTTGAGGCTAGCGGGGGCACAGATACGCAGTATTTT
TRBJ2-3 | - | TRBD1 | TRBV7-2 | CAPSRGGPLDTQYF | TGTGCCCCCAGCAGAGGGGGCCCCTTGGATACGCAGTATTTT
TRBJ1-4 | - | TRBD1 | TRBV3-1 | CASSQDETGNEKLFF | TGTGCCAGCAGCCAAGACGAGACAGGGAATGAAAAACTGTTTTTT
TRBJ2-1 | - | TRBD2 | TRBV23-1 | CASSQDSGGRYNEQFF | TGCGCCAGCAGTCAAGATAGCGGGGGGAGGTACAATGAGCAGTTCTTC